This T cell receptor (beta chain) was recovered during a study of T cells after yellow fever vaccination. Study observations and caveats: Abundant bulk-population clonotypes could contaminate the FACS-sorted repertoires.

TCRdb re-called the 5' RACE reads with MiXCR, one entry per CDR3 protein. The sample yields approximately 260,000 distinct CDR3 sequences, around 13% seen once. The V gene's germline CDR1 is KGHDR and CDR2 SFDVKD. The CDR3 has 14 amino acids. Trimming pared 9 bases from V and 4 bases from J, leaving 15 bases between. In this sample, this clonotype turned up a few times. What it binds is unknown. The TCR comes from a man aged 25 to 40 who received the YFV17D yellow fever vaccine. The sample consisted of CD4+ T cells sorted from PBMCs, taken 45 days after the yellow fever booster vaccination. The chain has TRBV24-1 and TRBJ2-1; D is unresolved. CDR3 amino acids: CATGDHLRYNEQFF. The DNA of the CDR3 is TGTGCCACCGGCGACCACCTCCGATACAATGAGCAGTTCTTC.